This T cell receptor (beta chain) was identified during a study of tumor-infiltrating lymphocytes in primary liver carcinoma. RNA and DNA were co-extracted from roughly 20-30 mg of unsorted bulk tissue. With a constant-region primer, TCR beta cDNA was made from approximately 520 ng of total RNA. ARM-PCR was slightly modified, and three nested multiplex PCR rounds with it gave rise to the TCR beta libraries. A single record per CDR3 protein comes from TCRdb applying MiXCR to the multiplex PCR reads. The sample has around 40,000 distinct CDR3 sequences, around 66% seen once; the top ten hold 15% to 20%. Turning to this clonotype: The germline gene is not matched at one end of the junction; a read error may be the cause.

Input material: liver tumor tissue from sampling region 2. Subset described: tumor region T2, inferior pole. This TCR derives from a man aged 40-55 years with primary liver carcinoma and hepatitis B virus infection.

The CDR3 DNA follows: TGCAGCGCTCTGGGGGGCACTAGCGCAATCTCCTACGAGCACTACTTC. Translated: CSALGGTSAISYEHYF. The chain recombines TRBV29-1 with TRBJ2-7; D may be TRBD2 (7 bases). This CDR3 region has 16 residues. Germline V gives CDR1 SQVTM, CDR2 ANQGSEA.